Given below is one TCR beta chain in context. Its specificity is unknown. The data originate from a study of CD8 T cells in Susac syndrome. Whole-study findings and limits: The authors acknowledged that their TCR sequencing and HLA analysis involved a relatively small number of individuals.

The CDR3 loop spans 13 amino acids. Per germline, CDR1 SGHRS and CDR2 YFSETQ. V lost 4 bases, J lost 9 bases, and 4 bases stayed unmatched. Random hexamers were used to reverse transcribe 0.5 to 1 ug of RNA. Multiplex PCR with immunoSEQ amplified the TCR beta CDR3 across 54 Vbeta and 13 Jbeta. MiXCR was run by TCRdb on the immunoSEQ multiplex PCR reads, yielding one entry per CDR3 protein. Of some 180,000 distinct CDR3 sequences in the sample, around 90% were seen once. The receptor's source is a human donor with Susac syndrome. The rearrangement links TRBV5-1 to TRBJ2-6; TRBD1 agrees at 7 bases. The sample comprised CD4+ T cells from PBMCs. The CDR3 coding sequence is TGCGCCAGCAGCGGGGGACAGTTCAACGTCCTGACTTTC. Protein sequence: CASSGGQFNVLTF.